This TCR beta chain was observed in a study of graft-versus-host responses after intestinal transplantation. Study-level background: Multivisceral, liver-intestinal, or isolated intestinal transplants were received by the recipients. Anti-thymocyte globulin served as induction for all recipients, who then took tacrolimus and steroids for two to three years.

General study results and limits: Maximum circulating GvH clone levels tracked with early post-transplant HvG decreases. Allografts of one patient group, those with graft-donor T cell macrochimerism, had high graft-versus-host to host-versus-graft clonal ratios.

Germline lookup yields CDR1 SGHDT and CDR2 YYEEEE. The V gene lost 4 bases and the J gene lost 1 base, with 17 bases spanning the gap. This CDR3 is built from 16 residues. Assay used: immunoSEQ multiplex PCR; TCRdb lists only in-frame clones, some missing. The data show over 40,000 clones, with approximately 84% seen just once and approximately 0.46% held by the top ten. With regard to this clone: Its antigen is not known.

Sample: unstimulated CD4+ T cells sorted from spleen or lymph node cells, taken before transplant. This receptor was taken from a human donor who was the organ donor for an intestinal transplant. J is TRBJ1-1 and V is TRBV5-6; possible D gene TRBD1, 5 bases. The CDR3 here is CASSATGTGGNTEAFF. CDR3 coding DNA: TGTGCCAGCAGCGCGACCGGGACCGGGGGGAACACTGAAGCTTTCTTT.